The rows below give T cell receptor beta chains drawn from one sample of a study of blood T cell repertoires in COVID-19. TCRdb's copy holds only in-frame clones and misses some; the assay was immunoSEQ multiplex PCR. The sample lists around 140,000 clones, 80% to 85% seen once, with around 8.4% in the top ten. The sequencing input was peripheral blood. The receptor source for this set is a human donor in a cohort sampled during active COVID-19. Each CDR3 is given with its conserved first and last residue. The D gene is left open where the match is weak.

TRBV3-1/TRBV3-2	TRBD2	CASSQRGTLLAGGRYEQYF
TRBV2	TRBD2	CATERGPQETQYF
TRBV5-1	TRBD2	CASSLGGIAGDGNEQFF
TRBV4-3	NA	CASSQGRSSLLNTEAFF
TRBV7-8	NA	CASSLDSGTYEQYF
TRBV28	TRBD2	CASSLYSGGSYEQYF
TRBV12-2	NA	CASRLVASREFF
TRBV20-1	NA	CSARPGETQYF
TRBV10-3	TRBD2	CAISESRGREAHNEQFF
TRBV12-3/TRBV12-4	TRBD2	CANTRGLAGAMFF
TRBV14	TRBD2	CASSQFGGGETQYF
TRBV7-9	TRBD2	CASSPLLAGVSDTQYF
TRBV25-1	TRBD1	CASSPGQGFYSPLHF
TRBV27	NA	CASRALGPNYGYTF
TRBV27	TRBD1	CASSHGTGGLYGYTF
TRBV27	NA	CASRDFLNIQYF
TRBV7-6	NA	CASSPTVARAEQYF
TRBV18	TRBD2	CASSPQGLAGGYEQYF
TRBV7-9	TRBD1	CASSLKDRVSEQYF
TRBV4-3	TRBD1	CASSQWTGRSLHF
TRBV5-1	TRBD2	CASSRWTSGTRETQYF
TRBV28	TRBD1	CASSYRGRNTGELFF
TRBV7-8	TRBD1	CASSLVGQGVAYGYTF
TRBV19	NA	CASSADSLNQPQHF
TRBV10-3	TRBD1	CAISEDRVGGYTF
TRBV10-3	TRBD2	CAISPFAGGADGEQYF
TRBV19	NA	CASNPGGSGNTIYF
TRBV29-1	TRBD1	CSVEARQGTYEQYF
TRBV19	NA	CASTQGTQGTVNYGYTF
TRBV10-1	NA	CASSESAQRAQETQYF
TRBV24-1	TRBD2	CATSAGGLNSYEQYF
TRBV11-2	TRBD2	CASSSSGLVGYEQYF
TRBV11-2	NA	CASSLGWGVQETQYF
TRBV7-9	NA	CASRAETDTQYF
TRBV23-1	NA	CASSQGGAADTQYF
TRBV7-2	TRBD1	CASSLGTGGAAGANVLTF
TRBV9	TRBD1	CASSVGDRVAYEQYF
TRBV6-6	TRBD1	CASSRIRDRVSTEAFF
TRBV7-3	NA	CASSLTSIHEQYF
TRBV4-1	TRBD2	CASSHPTSGSYEQYF
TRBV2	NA	CASSGGWRGRSYEQYF
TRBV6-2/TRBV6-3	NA	CASSDSSNQPQHF
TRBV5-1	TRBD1	CASSVTGGSYEQYF
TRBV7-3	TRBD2	CASSAMGLVSYNEQFF
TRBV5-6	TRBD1	CASSLEDRERKTQYF
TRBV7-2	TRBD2	CARKTSGSTGELFF
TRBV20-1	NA	CSARTAGQYF
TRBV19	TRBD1	CASSIGWGQGHTGELFF